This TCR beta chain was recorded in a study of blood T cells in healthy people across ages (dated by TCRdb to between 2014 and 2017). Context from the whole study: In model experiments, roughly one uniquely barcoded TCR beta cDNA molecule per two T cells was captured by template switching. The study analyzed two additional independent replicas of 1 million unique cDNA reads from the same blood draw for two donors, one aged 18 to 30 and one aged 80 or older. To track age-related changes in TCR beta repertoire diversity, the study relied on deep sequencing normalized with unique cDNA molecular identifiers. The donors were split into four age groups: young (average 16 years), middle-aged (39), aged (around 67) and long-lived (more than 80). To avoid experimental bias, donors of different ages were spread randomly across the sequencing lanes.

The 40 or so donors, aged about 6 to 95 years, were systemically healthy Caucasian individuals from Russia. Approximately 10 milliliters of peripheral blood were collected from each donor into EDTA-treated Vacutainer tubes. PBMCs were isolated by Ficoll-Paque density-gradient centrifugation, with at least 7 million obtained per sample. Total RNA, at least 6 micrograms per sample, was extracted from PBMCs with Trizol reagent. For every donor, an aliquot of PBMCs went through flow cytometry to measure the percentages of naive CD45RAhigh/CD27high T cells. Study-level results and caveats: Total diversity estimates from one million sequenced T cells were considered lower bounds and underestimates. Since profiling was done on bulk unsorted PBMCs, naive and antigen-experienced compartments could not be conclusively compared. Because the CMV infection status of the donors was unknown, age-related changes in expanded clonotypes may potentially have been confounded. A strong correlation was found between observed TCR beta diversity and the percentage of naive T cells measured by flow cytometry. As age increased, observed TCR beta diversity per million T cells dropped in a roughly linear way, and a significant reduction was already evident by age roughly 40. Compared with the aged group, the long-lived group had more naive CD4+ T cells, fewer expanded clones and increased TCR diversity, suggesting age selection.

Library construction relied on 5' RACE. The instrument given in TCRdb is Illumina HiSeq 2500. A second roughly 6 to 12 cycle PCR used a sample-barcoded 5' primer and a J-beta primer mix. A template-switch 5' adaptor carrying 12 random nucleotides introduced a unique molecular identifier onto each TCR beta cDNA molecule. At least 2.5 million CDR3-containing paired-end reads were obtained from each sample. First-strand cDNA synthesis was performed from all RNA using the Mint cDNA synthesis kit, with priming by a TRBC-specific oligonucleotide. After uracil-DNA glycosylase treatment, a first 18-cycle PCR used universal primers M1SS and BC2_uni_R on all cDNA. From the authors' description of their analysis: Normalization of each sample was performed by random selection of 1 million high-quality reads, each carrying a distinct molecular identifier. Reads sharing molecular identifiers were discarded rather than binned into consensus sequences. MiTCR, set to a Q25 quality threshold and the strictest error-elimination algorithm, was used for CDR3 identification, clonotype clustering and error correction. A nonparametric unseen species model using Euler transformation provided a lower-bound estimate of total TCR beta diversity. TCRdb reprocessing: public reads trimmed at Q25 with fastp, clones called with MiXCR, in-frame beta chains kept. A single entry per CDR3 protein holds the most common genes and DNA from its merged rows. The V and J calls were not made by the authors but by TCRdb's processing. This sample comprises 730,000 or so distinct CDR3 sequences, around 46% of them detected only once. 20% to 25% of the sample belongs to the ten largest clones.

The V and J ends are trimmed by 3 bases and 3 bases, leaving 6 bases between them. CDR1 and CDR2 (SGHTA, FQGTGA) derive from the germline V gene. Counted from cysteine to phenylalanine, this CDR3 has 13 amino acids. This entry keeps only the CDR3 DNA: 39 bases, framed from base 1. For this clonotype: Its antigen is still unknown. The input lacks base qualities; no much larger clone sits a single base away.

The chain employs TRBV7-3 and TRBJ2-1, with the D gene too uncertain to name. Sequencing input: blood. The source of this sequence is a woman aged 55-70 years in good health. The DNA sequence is TGTGCCAGCAGCTTTTCCGACTACAATGAGCAGTTCTTC. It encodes CASSFSDYNEQFF.